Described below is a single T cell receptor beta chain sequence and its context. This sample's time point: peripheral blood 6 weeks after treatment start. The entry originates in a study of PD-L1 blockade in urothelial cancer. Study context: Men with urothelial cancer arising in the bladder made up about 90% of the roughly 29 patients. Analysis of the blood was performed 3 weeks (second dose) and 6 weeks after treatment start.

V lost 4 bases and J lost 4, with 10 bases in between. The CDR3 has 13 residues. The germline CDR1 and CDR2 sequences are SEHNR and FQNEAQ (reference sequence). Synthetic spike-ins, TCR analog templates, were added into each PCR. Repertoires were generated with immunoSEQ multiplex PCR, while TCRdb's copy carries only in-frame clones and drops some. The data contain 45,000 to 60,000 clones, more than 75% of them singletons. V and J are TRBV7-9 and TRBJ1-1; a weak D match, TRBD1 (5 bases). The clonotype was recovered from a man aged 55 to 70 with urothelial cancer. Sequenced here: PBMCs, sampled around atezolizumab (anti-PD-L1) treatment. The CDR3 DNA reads TGTGCCAGCAGCTCAATTAGGGGCACTGAAGCTTTCTTT. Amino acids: CASSSIRGTEAFF.